The entry that follows covers one T cell receptor (beta chain) sequence. Its antigen is unidentified. Trimming took 1 base from V and 8 from J; bases not matched to a gene: 6. Germline V gives CDR1 LGHNA, CDR2 YSLEER. The CDR3 has 15 residues. The data were taken from a study of cytomegalovirus exposure and HLA in healthy donors. The PCR used 60 Vbeta and 13 Jbeta primers. Measured with immunoSEQ multiplex PCR; TCRdb has only the in-frame clones, and not every one. Found here are about 170,000 clones, 81% of them singletons; the top ten hold over 4.5%. Study outcomes and limitations: Donors were assumed by presence/absence analyses to have roughly uniform sequencing depth.

This chain joins TRBV4-3 and TRBJ1-4, with 8 positions matching TRBD1. The receptor was isolated from a woman in her late teens or twenties in good health and CMV-seropositive. The sample consisted of PBMCs. Here the CDR3 reads CASSQGTGSGEKLFF. CDR3 DNA sequence: TGCGCCAGCAGCCAAGGGACAGGGTCGGGGGAAAAACTGTTTTTT.